This is a list of T cell receptor beta chains from one sample in a study of blood T cell repertoires in COVID-19. Profiling relied on immunoSEQ multiplex PCR, and the TCRdb table lists in-frame clones only, not all of them. Among about 260,000 clones listed, approximately 84% were seen once. The sequenced material came from peripheral blood. The receptors were sampled from a human donor in a cohort sampled during active COVID-19. Both conserved end residues are part of each CDR3.

>11|TRBV28
CASSYRVQQYF
>15|TRBV27
CASKLGGIKTGELFF
>13|TRBV3-1/TRBV3-2
CASSQEARETQYF
>16|TRBV28
CASSPLSRSGANVLTF
>13|TRBV29-1
CSVESQGIDTQYF
>14|TRBV27
CASSLTTPFYEQYF
>15|TRBV7-8
CASSLGAGESYEQYF
>13|TRBV11-3
CASSLGGGYEQYF
>13|TRBV6-5
CASSSTGAIGYTF
>15|TRBV19
CASRGTSGASYEQYF
>16|TRBV6-2/TRBV6-3
CASSFNRGAFRQPQHF
>15|TRBV18
CASSPPGGNTGELFF
>14|TRBV28
CASRPQGALEKLFF
>15|TRBV6-2/TRBV6-3
CASSPSGGKSYEQYF
>17|TRBV28
CASSGPGLAGARYEQYF
>12|TRBV5-6
CASSPTVGPIYF
>13|TRBV5-6
CASRRQGRHTIYF
>19|TRBV4-1
CASSQEGEGLTVHTDTQYF
>16|TRBV27
CASSPRTSGSTDTQYF
>13|TRBV28
CASSPGGVQPQHF
>15|TRBV27
CASSLWGGAFGELFF
>13|TRBV10-3
CAIRDRGREGYTF
>15|TRBV19
CASSLPDTIYNEQFF
>15|TRBV5-1
CASSSGTPVTDTQYF
>14|TRBV10-3
CATRGTEGAETQYF
>14|TRBV9
CASSTGTGPSEAFF